This TCR beta chain came from a study of blood T cell repertoires in COVID-19. About the research overall: Samples of COVID-19 (acute and convalescent) were obtained from the United States, Italy and Spain.

Only in-frame clones appear in the TCRdb table, and some are missing; sequencing was by immunoSEQ multiplex PCR. In the table there are 250,000 or so clones, around 84% of which are singletons. Remarks on this clone: Distinct nucleotide sequences in the sample also encode this CDR3.

In germline, CDR1 is GTSNPN, CDR2 SVGIG (reference sequence). V was pared by 3 bases and J by 0 bases, with 9 bases between. The CDR3 consists of 14 residues. Sample: PBMCs or T cells enriched from blood (not recorded which). The TCR was taken from a man aged 40-49 years who had recovered from COVID-19. The chain recombines TRBV30 with TRBJ1-3; tentatively, D is TRBD1 (5 bases). The CDR3 region has the DNA TGTGCCTGGAGCGCCGGGGGCTCTGGAAACACCATATATTTT. This gives the protein CAWSAGGSGNTIYF. The full variable domain, in which reference TRBV30 and TRBJ1-3 provide the parts outside the CDR3, is SQTIHQWPATLVQPVGSPLSLECTVEGTSNPNLYWYRQAAGRGLQLLFYSVGIGQISSEVPQNLSASRPQDRQFILSSKKLLLSDSGFYLCAWSAGGSGNTIYFGEGSWLTVV.